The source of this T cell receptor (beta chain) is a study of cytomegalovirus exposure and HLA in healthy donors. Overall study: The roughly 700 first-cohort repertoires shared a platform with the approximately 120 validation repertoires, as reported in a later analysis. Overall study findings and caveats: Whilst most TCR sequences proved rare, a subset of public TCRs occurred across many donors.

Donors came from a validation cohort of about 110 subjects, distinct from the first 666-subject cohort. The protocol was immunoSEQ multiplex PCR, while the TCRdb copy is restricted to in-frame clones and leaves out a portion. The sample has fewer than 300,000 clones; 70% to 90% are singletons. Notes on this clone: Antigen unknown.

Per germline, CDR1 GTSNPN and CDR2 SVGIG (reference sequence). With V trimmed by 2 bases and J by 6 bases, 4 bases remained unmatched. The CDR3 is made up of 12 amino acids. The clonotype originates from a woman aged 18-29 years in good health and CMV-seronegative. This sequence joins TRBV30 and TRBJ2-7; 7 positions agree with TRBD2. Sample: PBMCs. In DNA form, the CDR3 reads TGTGCCTGGAGTAGCGGGGCCGGCGAGCAGTACTTC. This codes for CAWSSGAGEQYF. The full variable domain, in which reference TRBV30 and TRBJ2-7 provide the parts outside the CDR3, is SQTIHQWPATLVQPVGSPLSLECTVEGTSNPNLYWYRQAAGRGLQLLFYSVGIGQISSEVPQNLSASRPQDRQFILSSKKLLLSDSGFYLCAWSSGAGEQYFGPGTRLTVT.